Listed below are T cell receptor beta chains from one sample, sequenced in a study of blood T cell repertoires in COVID-19. Clones were sequenced by immunoSEQ multiplex PCR, and TCRdb holds only the in-frame ones, with some missing. The repertoire holds approximately 440,000 clones, with 90% as singletons. The sample taken for sequencing was PBMCs or T cells enriched from blood (not recorded which). All receptors come from a man aged 18 to 29 who had recovered from COVID-19. Each CDR3 is given with its conserved first and last residue.

TRBV7-2	TRBJ1-1	CASSLKIQGGGRTEAFF
TRBV2	TRBJ1-4	CASRDTPGEKLFF
TRBV3-1/TRBV3-2	TRBJ1-3	CASSQGRQGAVNTIYF
TRBV19	TRBJ1-6	CASRDTGGAYNSPLHF
TRBV28	TRBJ2-7	CASSWTTGYHEQYF
TRBV10-2	TRBJ2-7	CASSETGGGEQYF
TRBV5-1	TRBJ2-3	CASSLGGTGIQDTQYF
TRBV9	TRBJ2-5	CASSAGLAGGQETQYF
TRBV13	TRBJ1-5	CASSWGQGTQPQHF
TRBV6-5	TRBJ1-1	CASRTGRNTEAFF
TRBV11-2	TRBJ1-2	CASSPGRARGYTF
TRBV11-3	TRBJ2-1	CASSLRQQPYNEQFF
TRBV15	TRBJ1-6	CATSRVKNSPLHF
TRBV6-5	TRBJ1-1	CASYHNTRVYTEAFF
TRBV29-1	TRBJ2-2	CSAAGTINTGELFF
TRBV4-1	TRBJ1-2	CASSLTLTGRYGYTF
TRBV9	TRBJ1-6	CASSPQTGNYNSPLHF
TRBV19	TRBJ2-1	CASSGSGRTYNEQFF
TRBV3-1/TRBV3-2	TRBJ1-1	CASSHGHSNTEAFF
TRBV6-6	TRBJ1-5	CASSYAGTSQPQHF
TRBV2	TRBJ1-2	CASSYLDAGPDGYTF
TRBV19	TRBJ1-4	CASSPGGRMELFF
TRBV19	TRBJ2-7	CASSPDRYRPYEQYF
TRBV28	TRBJ1-2	CASSLARISYGYTF
TRBV10-3	TRBJ2-7	CAISGQGAYEQYF
TRBV10-1	TRBJ2-1	CASSGLAGNEQFF
TRBV6-1	TRBJ2-7	CASSDPGYEQYF
TRBV5-4	TRBJ2-1	CASSPGLIRDNEQFF
TRBV5-5	TRBJ1-5	CASSQTPVDQKSQHF
TRBV5-6	TRBJ1-6	CASSGSGMAYNSPLHF
TRBV19	TRBJ1-5	CASGTPGQPQHF
TRBV24-1	TRBJ1-4	CATSDWDRVATNEKLFF
TRBV20-1	TRBJ1-2	CSASGRVGGYTF
TRBV6-6	TRBJ2-5	CASSQDSRQTQYF
TRBV30	TRBJ1-2	CAWSPDTRYGYTF
TRBV2	TRBJ1-4	CAGRGNEKLFF
TRBV11-2	TRBJ2-7	CASSLDQTGGQQYF
TRBV3-1/TRBV3-2	TRBJ2-2	CASSQGLAGSGELFF
TRBV28	TRBJ2-1	CAAMDSYNEQFF
TRBV4-1	TRBJ2-3	CASSQPLAGGWDTQYF
TRBV12-3/TRBV12-4	TRBJ1-2	CASSRGGGYTF
TRBV30	TRBJ1-4	CAWSAGPTNEKLFF
TRBV5-1	TRBJ2-1	CASSLGDRVPNEQFF
TRBV6-1	TRBJ1-1	CASSEPRNTEAFF